These T cell receptor beta chains were read from a single sample in a study of cytomegalovirus exposure and HLA in healthy donors. Sequencing was performed with immunoSEQ multiplex PCR; in TCRdb, only in-frame clones are kept and a portion is missing. The repertoire includes some 170,000 clones, 96% of them detected once, and 0.89% sits in the top ten. The source material was PBMCs. The origin of the receptors is a woman under 30 in good health and CMV-seronegative. Both conserved end residues are part of each CDR3. A D gene is named only where the DNA matches it firmly. Where a row states a size, it is once, few, many or the class of an expanded clone; other rows omit it.

>TRBJ2-2|-|TRBV4-1|-
CASSHWTADTGELFF
TGCGCCAGCAGCCACTGGACAGCAGACACCGGGGAGCTGTTTTTT
>TRBJ1-1|-|TRBV27|-
CASSLTAHGNTEAFF
TGTGCCAGCAGTTTAACAGCCCATGGGAACACTGAAGCTTTCTTT
>TRBJ2-5|-|TRBV7-2|-
CASSIDKGGGTQYF
TGTGCCAGCAGCATTGACAAGGGAGGAGGGACCCAGTACTTC
>TRBJ2-1|TRBD1|TRBV6-1|-
CASRGTGNNEQFF
TGTGCCAGCAGAGGGACAGGGAACAATGAGCAGTTCTTC
>TRBJ1-1|TRBD1|TRBV9|-
CASSPRDRDTEAFF
TGTGCCAGCAGCCCCCGGGACAGGGATACTGAAGCTTTCTTT
>TRBJ1-2|TRBD1|TRBV7-6|-
CASSLGWDRGSYGYTF
TGTGCCAGCAGCTTAGGCTGGGACAGGGGTAGCTATGGCTACACCTTC
>TRBJ2-6|-|TRBV9|-
CASSAPGTSNSGANVLTF
TGTGCCAGCAGCGCTCCTGGGACATCTAACTCTGGGGCCAACGTCCTGACTTTC
>TRBJ2-6|-|TRBV5-1|-
CASSLSPSGANVLTF
TGCGCCAGCAGCTTGTCCCCTTCTGGGGCCAACGTCCTGACTTTC
>TRBJ1-2|-|TRBV7-9|-
CASSHAPMGGANYGYTF
TGTGCCAGCAGCCATGCCCCAATGGGTGGAGCTAACTATGGCTACACCTTC
>TRBJ2-2|-|TRBV18|-
CASSPSTETGELFF
TGTGCCAGCTCACCTTCGACAGAAACCGGGGAGCTGTTTTTT
>TRBJ2-1|-|TRBV5-8|-
CASSPAPDNEQFF
TGTGCCAGCAGCCCTGCTCCAGACAATGAGCAGTTCTTC
>TRBJ1-2|-|TRBV6-4|-
CASSESASAPVDYGYTF
TGTGCCAGCAGTGAGAGTGCGTCGGCACCTGTGGACTATGGTTACACCTTC
>TRBJ1-5|-|TRBV10-3|-
CAISESRAGPGNQPQHF
TGTGCCATCAGTGAGTCTCGGGCAGGGCCGGGTAATCAGCCCCAGCATTTT
>TRBJ1-2|-|TRBV19|-
CASSTLANYGYTF
TGTGCCAGTAGTACCCTAGCCAACTATGGCTACACCTTC
>TRBJ2-5|TRBD2|TRBV4-1|-
CASSQITSGGGKETQYF
TGCGCCAGCAGCCAAATTACTAGCGGGGGGGGTAAAGAGACCCAGTACTTC
>TRBJ2-7|-|TRBV18|-
CASSPQGSGYEQYF
TGTGCCAGCTCACCACAGGGGTCTGGATACGAGCAGTACTTC
>TRBJ1-2|TRBD1|TRBV18|-
CASSPDRTGEYGYTF
TGTGCCAGCTCACCAGACAGGACAGGGGAATATGGCTACACCTTC
>TRBJ1-2|TRBD1|TRBV11-2|-
CASSYGTGDYYGYTF
TGTGCCAGCAGCTACGGGACAGGGGATTACTATGGCTACACCTTC
>TRBJ2-5|-|TRBV18|-
CASSPRGVGETQYF
TGTGCCAGCTCACCCCGCGGAGTAGGTGAGACCCAGTACTTC
>TRBJ2-2|TRBD1|TRBV4-1|-
CASSHTTGGGGELFF
TGCGCCAGCAGCCATACGACAGGGGGGGGCGGGGAGCTGTTTTTT
>TRBJ2-6|-|TRBV5-4|once
CASRSRGAGANVLTF
TGTGCCAGCAGATCTAGGGGCGCTGGGGCCAACGTCCTGACTTTC
>TRBJ1-1|-|TRBV4-3|-
CASSQDNGRGVTEAFF
TGCGCCAGCAGCCAAGATAACGGCAGGGGAGTCACTGAAGCTTTCTTT
>TRBJ1-4|TRBD1|TRBV5-5|-
CASSSGQGATNEKLFF
TGTGCCAGCAGCTCCGGACAGGGGGCGACTAATGAAAAACTGTTTTTT
>TRBJ1-3|-|TRBV9|once
CASSVHQGKGNTIYF
TGTGCCAGCAGCGTACACCAGGGTAAAGGAAACACCATATATTTT
>TRBJ1-2|TRBD1|TRBV7-3|-
CASSRSGTGYGYTF
TGTGCCAGCAGCCGCTCCGGGACAGGGTATGGCTACACCTTC
>TRBJ1-4|-|TRBV2|-
CASTRVAEKLFF
TGTGCCAGCACCAGGGTGGCTGAAAAACTGTTTTTT
>TRBJ2-6|-|TRBV29-1|-
CSVGAASGANVLTF
TGCAGCGTTGGGGCAGCCTCTGGGGCCAACGTCCTGACTTTC
>TRBJ2-2|TRBD1|TRBV9|-
CASSPRDRATGELFF
TGTGCCAGCAGCCCACGGGACAGGGCCACCGGGGAGCTGTTTTTT
>TRBJ1-2|TRBD1|TRBV4-1|-
CASSQVGTANYGYTF
TGCGCCAGCAGCCAAGTCGGGACAGCTAACTATGGCTACACCTTC